The clone carrying this T cell receptor beta chain has just a few counts. What it recognizes is unknown. This sample stems from a study of T-cell memory formation after mild COVID-19. TCR alpha and TCR beta cDNA libraries with sample barcodes and UMIs came from 5'RACE using constant-segment primers. From the 5' RACE reads, TCRdb called clonotypes with MiXCR, one entry per CDR3 protein. Seen here are roughly 42,000 distinct CDR3 sequences, 6% to 9.5% observed once, and the top ten hold about 1.5%. Germline assignment: CDR1 SGHKS and CDR2 YYEKEE (reference sequence). This CDR3 comprises 14 residues. The junction had 2 bases not matched to a gene; V was cut back by 7 bases and J by 2 bases. Study outcomes and limitations: Some clones that responded turned up in pre-infection memory, which suggests that cross-reactive memory joined in. Chiefly within CM and EM were the contracting CD4+ clones; CD8+ ones were within EMRA.

The TCR originated in a man aged 18 to 29 who had mild COVID-19 (a few samples of this study predate the infection). Cell type and time point are not known. The V and J genes are TRBV5-5 and TRBJ1-6; 8 bases agree with TRBD1. The material sequenced was PBMCs or a T cell subset sorted from them (not recorded which). As DNA, the CDR3 is TGTGCCAGCCGGACAGGGACCTATAATTCACCCCTCCACTTT. This encodes CASRTGTYNSPLHF.